This T cell receptor beta chain was captured in a study of blood T cell repertoires in COVID-19. Background on the study: In each case, the material was cDNA or gDNA derived from T cells, B-cell-depleted T cells, or PBMCs.

Original processing notes: The authors estimated nucleated cell counts from reference gene primer amplification. Here immunoSEQ multiplex PCR was the method, and the copy in TCRdb shows in-frame clones only, minus some. V and J calls and clone size follow that table, whereas D and trimming were derived from the DNA. The sample shows around 72,000 clones, roughly 82% of them seen only once. The length of the CDR3 is 15 residues. With V trimmed by 0 bases and J by 0 bases, 2 bases remained unmatched. Germline loops: CDR1 SGDLS, CDR2 YYNGEE. The sequence was collected from a human donor in a cohort sampled during active COVID-19. The sequenced sample consisted of peripheral blood. The genes are TRBV9 and TRBJ2-7, with 8 bases lining up with TRBD1. CDR3 sequence reads: CASSVGTGISYEQYF. The CDR3 bases are TGTGCCAGCAGCGTAGGGACAGGGATCTCCTACGAGCAGTACTTC.